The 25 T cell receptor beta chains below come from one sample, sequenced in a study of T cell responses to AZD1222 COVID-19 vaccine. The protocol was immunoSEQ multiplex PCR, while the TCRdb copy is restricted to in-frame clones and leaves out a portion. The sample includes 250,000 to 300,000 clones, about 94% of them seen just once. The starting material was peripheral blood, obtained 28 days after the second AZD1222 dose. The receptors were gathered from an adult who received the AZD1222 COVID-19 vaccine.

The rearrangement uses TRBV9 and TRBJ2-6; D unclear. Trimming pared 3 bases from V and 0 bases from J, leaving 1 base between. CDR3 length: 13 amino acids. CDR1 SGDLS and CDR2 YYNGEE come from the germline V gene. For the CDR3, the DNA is TGTGCCAGCAGCGGCTCTGGGGCCAACGTCCTGACTTTC. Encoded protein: CASSGSGANVLTF.

CDR3 loop: CASSSNRGTEAFF. The CDR3 coding sequence is TGTGCCAGCAGCTCCAACAGGGGCACTGAAGCTTTCTTT. The genes are TRBV7-2 and TRBJ1-1; 7 bases are shared with TRBD1. CDR1 and CDR2 from the germline V gene are SGHTA and FQGNSA. CDR3 length: 13 residues. V dropped 4 bases and J dropped 4; count of bases not matched to a gene: 3. Together with reference TRBV7-2 and TRBJ1-1, the CDR3 gives the full variable domain: GAGVSQSPSNKVTEKGKDVELRCDPISGHTALYWYRQSLGQGLEFLIYFQGNSAPDKSGLPSDRFSAERTGGSVSTLTIQRTQQEDSAVYLCASSSNRGTEAFFGQGTRLTVV.

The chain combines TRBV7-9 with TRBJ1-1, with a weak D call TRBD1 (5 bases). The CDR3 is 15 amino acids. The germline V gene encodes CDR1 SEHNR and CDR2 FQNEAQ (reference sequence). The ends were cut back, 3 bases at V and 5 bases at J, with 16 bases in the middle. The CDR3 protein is CASSLGGPLRTEAFF. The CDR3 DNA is TGTGCCAGCAGCTTGGGGGGACCTTTGAGAACTGAAGCTTTCTTT.

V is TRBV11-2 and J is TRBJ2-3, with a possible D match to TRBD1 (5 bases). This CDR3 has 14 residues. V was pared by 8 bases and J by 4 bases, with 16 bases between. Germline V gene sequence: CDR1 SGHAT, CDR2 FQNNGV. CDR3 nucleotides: TGTGCCAGCCTTCAGGGCTCGGTCGCAGATACGCAGTATTTT. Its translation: CASLQGSVADTQYF.

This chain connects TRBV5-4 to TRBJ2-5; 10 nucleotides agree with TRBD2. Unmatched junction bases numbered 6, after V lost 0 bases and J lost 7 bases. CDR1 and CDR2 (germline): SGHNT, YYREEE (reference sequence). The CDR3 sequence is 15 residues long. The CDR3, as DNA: TGTGCCAGCAGCTTGGCCAGCGGGGGGGCCGGGACCCAGTACTTC. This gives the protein CASSLASGGAGTQYF.

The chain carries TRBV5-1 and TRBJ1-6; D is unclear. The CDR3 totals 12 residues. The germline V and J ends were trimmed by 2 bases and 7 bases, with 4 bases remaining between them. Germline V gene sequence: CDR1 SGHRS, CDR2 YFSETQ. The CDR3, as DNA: TGCGCCAGCAGCTTAGGGAATTCACCCCTCCACTTT. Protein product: CASSLGNSPLHF.

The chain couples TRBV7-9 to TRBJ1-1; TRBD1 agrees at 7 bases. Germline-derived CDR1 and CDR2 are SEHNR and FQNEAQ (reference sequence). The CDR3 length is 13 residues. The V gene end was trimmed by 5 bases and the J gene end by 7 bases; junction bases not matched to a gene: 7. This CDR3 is CASSTLQGIEAFF. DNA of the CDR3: TGTGCCAGCAGCACCCTACAGGGGATTGAAGCTTTCTTT.

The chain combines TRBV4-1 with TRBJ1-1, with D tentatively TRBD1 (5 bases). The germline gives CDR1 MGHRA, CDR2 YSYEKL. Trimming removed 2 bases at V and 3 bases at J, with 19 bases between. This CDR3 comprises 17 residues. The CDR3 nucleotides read TGCGCCAGCAGCCAAACAGGATTTCTTGTAGCGTACACTGAAGCTTTCTTT. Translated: CASSQTGFLVAYTEAFF.

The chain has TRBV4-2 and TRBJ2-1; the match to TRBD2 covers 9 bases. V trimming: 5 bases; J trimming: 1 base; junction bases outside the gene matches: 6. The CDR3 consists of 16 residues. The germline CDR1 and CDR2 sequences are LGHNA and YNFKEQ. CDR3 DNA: TGTGCCAGCAGCGTCCGTAGCGGGAGATCCTACAATGAGCAGTTCTTC. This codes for CASSVRSGRSYNEQFF.

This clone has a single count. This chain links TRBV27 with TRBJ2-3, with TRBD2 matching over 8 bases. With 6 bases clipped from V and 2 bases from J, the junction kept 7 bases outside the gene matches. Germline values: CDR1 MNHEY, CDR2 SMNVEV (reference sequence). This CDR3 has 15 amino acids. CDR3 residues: CASSLGGGPTDTQYF. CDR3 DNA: TGTGCCAGCAGCCTCGGGGGGGGGCCCACAGATACGCAGTATTTT.

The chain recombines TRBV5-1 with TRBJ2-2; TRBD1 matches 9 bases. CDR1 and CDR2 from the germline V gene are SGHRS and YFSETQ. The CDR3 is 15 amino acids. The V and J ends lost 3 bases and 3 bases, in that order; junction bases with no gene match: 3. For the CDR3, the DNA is TGCGCCAGCAGCTCGGGACAGGGCTACACCGGGGAGCTGTTTTTT. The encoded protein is CASSSGQGYTGELFF.

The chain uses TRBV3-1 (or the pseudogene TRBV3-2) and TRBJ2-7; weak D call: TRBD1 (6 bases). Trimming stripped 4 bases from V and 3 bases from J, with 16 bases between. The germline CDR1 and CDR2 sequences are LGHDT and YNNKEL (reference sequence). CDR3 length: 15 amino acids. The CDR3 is CASSLAGQSNYEQYF. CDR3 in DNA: TGTGCCAGCAGCCTTGCAGGACAGTCCAACTACGAGCAGTACTTC.

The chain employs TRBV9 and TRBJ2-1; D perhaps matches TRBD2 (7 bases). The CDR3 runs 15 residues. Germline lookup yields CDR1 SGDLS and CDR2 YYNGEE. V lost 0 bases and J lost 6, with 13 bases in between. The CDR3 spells CASSVGPGEGNEQFF. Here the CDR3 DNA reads TGTGCCAGCAGCGTAGGGCCAGGGGAGGGCAATGAGCAGTTCTTC.

The CDR3 loop reads CASSLPGAGEKLFF. CDR3 nucleotides: TGTGCCAGCAGTTTACCGGGGGCCGGGGAAAAACTGTTTTTT. The chain couples TRBV28 to TRBJ1-4; D is perhaps TRBD1 (6 bases). CDR1 is MDHEN, CDR2 SYDVKM, per germline. This CDR3 has 14 residues. With 2 bases removed from V and 8 bases from J, the gap between germline ends came to 12 bases. Drawing the rest from reference TRBV28 and TRBJ1-4, the complete variable domain is DVKVTQSSRYLVKRTGEKVFLECVQDMDHENMFWYRQDPGLGLRLIYFSYDVKMKEKGDIPEGYSVSREKKERFSLILESASTNQTSMYLCASSLPGAGEKLFFGSGTQLSVL.

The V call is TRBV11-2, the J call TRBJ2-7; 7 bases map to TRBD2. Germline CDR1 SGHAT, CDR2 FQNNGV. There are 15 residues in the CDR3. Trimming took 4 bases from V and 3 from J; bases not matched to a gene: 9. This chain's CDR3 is CASSSLSGIVYEQYF. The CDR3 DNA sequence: TGTGCCAGCAGCTCCCTCAGCGGGATAGTCTACGAGCAGTACTTC.

The CDR3 region is CASSPGRTYNEQFF. The CDR3 DNA reads TGTGCCAGCAGCCCGGGCAGGACCTACAATGAGCAGTTCTTC. V and J are TRBV3-1 (or the pseudogene TRBV3-2) and TRBJ2-1; D gene unclear. Deletions cut 4 bases from V and 2 bases from J, with 9 bases between. Germline values: CDR1 LGHDT, CDR2 YNNKEL (reference sequence). There are 14 residues in the CDR3.

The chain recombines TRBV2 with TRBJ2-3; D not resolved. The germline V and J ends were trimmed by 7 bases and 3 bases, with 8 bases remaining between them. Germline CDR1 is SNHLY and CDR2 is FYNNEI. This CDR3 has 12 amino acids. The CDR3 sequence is CASILITDTQYF. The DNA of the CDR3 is TGTGCCAGCATTTTGATTACAGATACGCAGTATTTT.

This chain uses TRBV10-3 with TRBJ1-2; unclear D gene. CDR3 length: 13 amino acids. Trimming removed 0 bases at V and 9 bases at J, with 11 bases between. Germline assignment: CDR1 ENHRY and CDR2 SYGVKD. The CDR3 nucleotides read TGTGCCATCAGTGAGTCGACGGGTGGGAGCTACACCTTC. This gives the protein CAISESTGGSYTF.

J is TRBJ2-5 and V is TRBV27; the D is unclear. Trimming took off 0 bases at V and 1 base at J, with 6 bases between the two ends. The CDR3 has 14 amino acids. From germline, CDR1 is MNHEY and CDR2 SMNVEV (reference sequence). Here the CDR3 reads CASSLSPAQETQYF. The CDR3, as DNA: TGTGCCAGCAGTTTATCCCCCGCCCAAGAGACCCAGTACTTC.

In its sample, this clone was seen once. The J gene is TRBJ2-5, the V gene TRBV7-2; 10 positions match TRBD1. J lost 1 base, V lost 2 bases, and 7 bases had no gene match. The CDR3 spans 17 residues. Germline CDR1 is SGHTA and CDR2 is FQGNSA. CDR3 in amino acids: CASSLRTRTGGQETQYF. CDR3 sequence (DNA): TGTGCCAGCAGCTTACGCACCCGGACAGGGGGCCAAGAGACCCAGTACTTC.

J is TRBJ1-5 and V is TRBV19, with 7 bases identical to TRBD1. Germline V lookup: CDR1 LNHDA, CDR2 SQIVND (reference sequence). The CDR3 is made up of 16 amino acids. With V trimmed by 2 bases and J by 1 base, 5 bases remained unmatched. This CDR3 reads CASSILQGQSNQPQHF. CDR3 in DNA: TGTGCCAGTAGTATACTACAGGGGCAAAGCAATCAGCCCCAGCATTTT.

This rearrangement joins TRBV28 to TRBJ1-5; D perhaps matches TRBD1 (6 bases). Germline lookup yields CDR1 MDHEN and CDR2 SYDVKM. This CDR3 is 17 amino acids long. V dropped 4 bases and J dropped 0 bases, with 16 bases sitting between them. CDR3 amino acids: CASSSTSGVDSNQPQHF. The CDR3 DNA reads TGTGCCAGCAGTTCCACCTCAGGGGTGGATAGCAATCAGCCCCAGCATTTT.

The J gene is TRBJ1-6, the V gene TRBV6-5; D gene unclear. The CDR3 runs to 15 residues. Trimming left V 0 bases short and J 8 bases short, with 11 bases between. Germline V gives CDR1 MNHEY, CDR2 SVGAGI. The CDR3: CASSYSSGVHSPLHF. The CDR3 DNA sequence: TGTGCCAGCAGTTACTCGTCCGGGGTTCATTCACCCCTCCACTTT.

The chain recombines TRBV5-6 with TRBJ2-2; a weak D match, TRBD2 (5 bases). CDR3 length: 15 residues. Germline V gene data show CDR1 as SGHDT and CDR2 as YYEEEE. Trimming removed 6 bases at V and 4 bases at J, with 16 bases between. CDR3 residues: CASTQTEVGTGELFF. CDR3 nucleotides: TGTGCCAGCACCCAGACGGAGGTCGGCACCGGGGAGCTGTTTTTT.

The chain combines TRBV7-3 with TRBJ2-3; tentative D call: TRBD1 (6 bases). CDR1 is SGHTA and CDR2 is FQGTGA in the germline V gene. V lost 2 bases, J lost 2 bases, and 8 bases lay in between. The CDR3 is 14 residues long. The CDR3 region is CASSLWGPTDTQYF. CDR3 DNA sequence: TGTGCCAGCAGCTTATGGGGGCCCACAGATACGCAGTATTTT. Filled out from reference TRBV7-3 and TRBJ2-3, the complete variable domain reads GAGVSQTPSNKVTEKGKYVELRCDPISGHTALYWYRQSLGQGPEFLIYFQGTGAADDSGLPNDRFFAVRPEGSVSTLKIQRTERGDSAVYLCASSLWGPTDTQYFGPGTRLTVL.